The present TCR beta chain was sequenced within a study of T cell changes during pregnancy in multiple sclerosis. Using immunoSEQ multiplex PCR, the repertoire was profiled, and TCRdb retains in-frame clones only, with some absent. The profile shows 90,000 to 95,000 clones, over 85% of them singletons. Germline V CDR1 and CDR2: SGHAT, FQNNGV. The CDR3 loop spans 11 amino acids. The V gene lost 4 bases and the J gene lost 7 bases, with 8 bases spanning the gap. Material: peripheral blood, obtained in the first trimester of pregnancy. This TCR derives from a female donor with multiple sclerosis, enrolled in a pregnancy study. The chain recombines TRBV11-2 with TRBJ2-7; no clear D gene. DNA of the CDR3: TGTGCCAGCAGCTCGAGTACGGAGCAGTACTTC. It encodes CASSSSTEQYF.